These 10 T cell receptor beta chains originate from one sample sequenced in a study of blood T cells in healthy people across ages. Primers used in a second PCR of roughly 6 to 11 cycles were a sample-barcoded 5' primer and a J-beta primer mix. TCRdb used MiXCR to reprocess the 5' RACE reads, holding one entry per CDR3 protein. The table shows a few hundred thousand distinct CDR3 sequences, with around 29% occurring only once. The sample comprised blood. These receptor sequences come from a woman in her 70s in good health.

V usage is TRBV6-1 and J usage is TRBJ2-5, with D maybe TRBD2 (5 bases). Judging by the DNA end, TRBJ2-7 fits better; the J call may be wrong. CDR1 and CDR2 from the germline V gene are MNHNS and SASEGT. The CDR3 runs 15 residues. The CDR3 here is CASREYQSGSYEQYF. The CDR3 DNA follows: TGTGCCAGCAGGGAATATCAAAGTGGGAGCTACGAGCAGTACTTC.

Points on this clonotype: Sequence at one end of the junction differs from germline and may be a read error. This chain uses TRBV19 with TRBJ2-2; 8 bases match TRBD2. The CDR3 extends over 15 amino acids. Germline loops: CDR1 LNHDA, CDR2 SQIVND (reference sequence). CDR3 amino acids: CASSIALAVTGELFF. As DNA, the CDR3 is TGTGCCAGTAGTATCGCACTAGCGGTGACCGGGGAGTTGTTTTTT.

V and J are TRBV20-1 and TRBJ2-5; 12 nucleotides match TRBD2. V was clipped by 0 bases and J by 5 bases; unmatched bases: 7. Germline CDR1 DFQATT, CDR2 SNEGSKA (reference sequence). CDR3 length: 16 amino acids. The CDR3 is CSARDPLAGGPETQYF. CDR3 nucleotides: TGCAGTGCTAGAGACCCCCTAGCGGGAGGGCCCGAGACCCAGTACTTC.

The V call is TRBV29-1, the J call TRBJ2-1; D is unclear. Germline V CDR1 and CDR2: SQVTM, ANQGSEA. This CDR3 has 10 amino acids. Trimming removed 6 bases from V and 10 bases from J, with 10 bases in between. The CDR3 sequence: CSVPAGEQFF. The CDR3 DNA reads TGCAGCGTCCCAGCAGGAGAGCAGTTCTTC.

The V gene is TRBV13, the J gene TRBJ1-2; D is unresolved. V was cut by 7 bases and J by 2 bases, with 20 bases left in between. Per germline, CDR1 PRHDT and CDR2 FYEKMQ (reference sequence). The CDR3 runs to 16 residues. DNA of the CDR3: TGTGCCAGCACCCAGGTTGTCGGGGATCGAAACTATGGCTACACCTTC. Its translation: CASTQVVGDRNYGYTF.

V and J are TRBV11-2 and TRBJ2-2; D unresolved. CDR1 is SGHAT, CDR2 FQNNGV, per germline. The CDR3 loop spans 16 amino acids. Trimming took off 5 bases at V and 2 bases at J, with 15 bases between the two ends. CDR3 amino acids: CASSPWRMGNTGELFF. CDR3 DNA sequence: TGTGCCAGCAGCCCCTGGAGAATGGGAAACACCGGGGAGCTGTTTTTT.

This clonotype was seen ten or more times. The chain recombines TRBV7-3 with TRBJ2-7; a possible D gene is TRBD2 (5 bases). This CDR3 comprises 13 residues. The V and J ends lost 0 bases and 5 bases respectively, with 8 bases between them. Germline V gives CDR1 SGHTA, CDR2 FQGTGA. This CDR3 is CASSLTNGDEQYF. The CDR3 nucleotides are TGTGCCAGCAGCTTAACTAACGGGGACGAGCAGTACTTC.

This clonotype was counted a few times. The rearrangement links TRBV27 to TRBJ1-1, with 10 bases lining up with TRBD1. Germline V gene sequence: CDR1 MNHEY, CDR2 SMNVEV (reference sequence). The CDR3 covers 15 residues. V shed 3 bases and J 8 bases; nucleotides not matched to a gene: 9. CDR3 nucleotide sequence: TGTGCCAGCAGTTTGCGCGGACAGGGGGGGTTCGAAGCTTTCTTT. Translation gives CASSLRGQGGFEAFF.

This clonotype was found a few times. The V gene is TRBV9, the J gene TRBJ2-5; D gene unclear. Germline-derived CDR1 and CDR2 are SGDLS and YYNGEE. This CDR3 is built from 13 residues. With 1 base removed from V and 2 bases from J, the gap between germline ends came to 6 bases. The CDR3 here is CASSVIPQETQYF. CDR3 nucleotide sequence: TGTGCCAGCAGCGTAATCCCGCAAGAGACCCAGTACTTC.

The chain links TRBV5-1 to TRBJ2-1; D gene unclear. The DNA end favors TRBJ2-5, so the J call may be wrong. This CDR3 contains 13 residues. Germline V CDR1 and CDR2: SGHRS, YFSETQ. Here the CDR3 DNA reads TGCGCCAGCAGCAGCTCGGGCTTAGAGACCCAGTACTTC. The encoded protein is CASSSSGLETQYF.